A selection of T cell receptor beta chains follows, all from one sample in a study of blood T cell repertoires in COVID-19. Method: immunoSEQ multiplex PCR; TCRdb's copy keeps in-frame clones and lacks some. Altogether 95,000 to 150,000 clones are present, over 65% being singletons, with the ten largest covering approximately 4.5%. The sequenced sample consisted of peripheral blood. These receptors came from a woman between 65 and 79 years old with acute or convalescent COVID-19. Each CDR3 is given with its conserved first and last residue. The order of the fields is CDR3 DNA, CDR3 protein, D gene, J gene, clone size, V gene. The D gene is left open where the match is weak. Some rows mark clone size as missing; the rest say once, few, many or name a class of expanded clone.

TGCGCCAGCAGCTTAGCGGGGACCCAAGAGACCCAGTACTTC,CASSLAGTQETQYF,TRBD2,TRBJ2-5,-,TRBV5-1
TGTGCCAGCAGCTTATTGAGTGTGAGGTTTCCTAACTATGGCTACACCTTC,CASSLLSVRFPNYGYTF,-,TRBJ1-2,-,TRBV11-2
TGTGCCAGTAGCTCCGACAGAGAGAACTATGGCTACACCTTC,CASSSDRENYGYTF,-,TRBJ1-2,-,TRBV19
TGTGCCAGCAAGAGGACTAGCGGATACAATGAGCAGTTCTTC,CASKRTSGYNEQFF,TRBD2,TRBJ2-1,-,TRBV2
TGTGCCAGCAGCTCCCCTCAGGGGTCGAACATTCAGTACTTC,CASSSPQGSNIQYF,-,TRBJ2-4,once,TRBV5-6
TGTGCCAGCAGCTCCCCGACGACTAGCGGGGGGTTAAACATTCAGTACTTC,CASSSPTTSGGLNIQYF,TRBD2,TRBJ2-4,few,TRBV5-4
TGTGCCAGCAGCCCCCGCTACGTCATGAACACTGAAGCTTTCTTT,CASSPRYVMNTEAFF,-,TRBJ1-1,-,TRBV7-2
TGTGCCAGCAGTACGACTATGAACACTGAAGCTTTCTTT,CASSTTMNTEAFF,-,TRBJ1-1,-,TRBV2
TGTGCCAGCAGGCCAAAGAGGGACACTGAAGCTTTCTTT,CASRPKRDTEAFF,-,TRBJ1-1,-,TRBV6-6
TGTGCCAGCAGCATCCCCACCCTTTTACCACGGGGGGAGAACACTGAAGCTTTCTTT,CASSIPTLLPRGENTEAFF,-,TRBJ1-1,-,TRBV7-9
TGTGCCAGCAGCCCGTCGGTAATGAACACTGAAGCTTTCTTT,CASSPSVMNTEAFF,-,TRBJ1-1,many,TRBV3-1/TRBV3-2
TGTGCCAGCACCGAGGGCCCAGCTAACTATGGCTACACCTTC,CASTEGPANYGYTF,-,TRBJ1-2,-,TRBV4-2
TGTGCCAGCAGCGGAACAGGGCAATATACGCAGTATTTT,CASSGTGQYTQYF,-,TRBJ2-3,-,TRBV6-5
TGCGCCAGCAGCTTGGATGGACAGGGGGCTAACACCGGGGAGCTGTTTTTT,CASSLDGQGANTGELFF,TRBD1,TRBJ2-2,once,TRBV5-1
TGTGCCAGCAGCTACAGGGAGGGCCAGCCCCAGCATTTT,CASSYREGQPQHF,-,TRBJ1-5,-,TRBV12-3/TRBV12-4
TGTGCCACCAGTGATTTTGAGCATACGCAGTATTTT,CATSDFEHTQYF,-,TRBJ2-3,-,TRBV24-1
TGTGCCAGCAGTAATGGCCCAAATCAGCCCCAGCATTTT,CASSNGPNQPQHF,-,TRBJ1-5,-,TRBV6-5
TGTGCCAGCAGCCAATCTTCCCTCGTCGGCGGGGAGCTGTTTTTT,CASSQSSLVGGELFF,-,TRBJ2-2,-,TRBV16
TGTGCCATCAGTGACCGGGGGGGTTCCAACAATGAGCAGTTCTTC,CAISDRGGSNNEQFF,TRBD2,TRBJ2-1,-,TRBV10-3
TGCGCCAGCAGCCCCTTCGGGACAGTCCTGAACACTGAAGCTTTCTTT,CASSPFGTVLNTEAFF,TRBD1,TRBJ1-1,-,TRBV4-1
TGTGCCAGTAGTGTTTTGGGTTCGCGGAGCAATCAGCCCCAGCATTTT,CASSVLGSRSNQPQHF,-,TRBJ1-5,-,TRBV19
TGTGCCAGCAGCTATGCGGTGGGGCCCCAGCATTTT,CASSYAVGPQHF,-,TRBJ1-5,-,TRBV7-2
TGCAGTGCTAGTGCTGGGGGAGGATTCGAAGCTTTCTTT,CSASAGGGFEAFF,-,TRBJ1-1,-,TRBV20-1
TGCGCCAGCAGCGGGACTAGCGGGGGGGCACTCTCTGGGGCCAACGTCCTGACTTTC,CASSGTSGGALSGANVLTF,TRBD2,TRBJ2-6,-,TRBV5-1